This entry describes one TCR beta chain. These data belong to a study of blood T cell repertoires in COVID-19. Study information: Samples came from the United States, Italy and Spain, spanning acute and convalescent COVID-19. Sample material is recorded as cDNA or gDNA derived from T cells, B-cell-depleted T cells, or PBMCs.

Original analysis: Estimation of nucleated cell counts was performed using reference gene primer amplification. The data were produced by immunoSEQ multiplex PCR, yet TCRdb's version contains in-frame clones alone and is incomplete. V and J calls and clone size are those listed in that table; D and trimming were worked out from the DNA. The sample contains nearly 95,000 clones, approximately 87% of which appear only once. The TCR comes from a human donor with active COVID-19. The donor label of this sample is uncertain. Sample: peripheral blood.

The DNA for the CDR3 is TGTGCCAGCAGTTTATCTTCGGGGGGGTATCAGTACTTC. It codes for CASSLSSGGYQYF. The V call is TRBV28, the J call TRBJ2-7, with TRBD2 matching 8 bases. After removal of 1 base from V and 10 bases from J, the junction contained 6 bases not matched to a gene. CDR1 and CDR2 from the germline V gene are MDHEN and SYDVKM. This CDR3 has 13 residues.